The next 21 T cell receptor beta chains were all read from a single sample in a study of shared clonotypes between healthy human individuals. Sequencing was performed with immunoSEQ multiplex PCR; in TCRdb, only in-frame clones are kept and a portion is missing. This table has some 1 million clones, under 80% appearing once. Sample: memory CD4+ T cells sorted from blood. Documented subset: CD45RA-negative fraction. The receptor set was obtained from a man younger than 30 in good health.

A single count supports this clone. This chain uses TRBV2 with TRBJ2-1; the D is unclear. The V gene lost 3 bases and the J gene lost 1 base, with 10 bases spanning the gap. This CDR3 comprises 15 residues. Germline-derived CDR1 and CDR2 are SNHLY and FYNNEI. In nucleotides, the CDR3 is TGTGCCAGCAGTGAGGAAGGTGGGTCCTACAATGAGCAGTTCTTC. Amino acids: CASSEEGGSYNEQFF.

This clone has a single count. The chain recombines TRBV4-1 with TRBJ1-6, with D tentatively TRBD1 (5 bases). Germline V gene sequence: CDR1 MGHRA, CDR2 YSYEKL. The CDR3 sequence is 14 residues long. V lost 1 base to trimming and J lost 7 bases, with 8 bases between them. The CDR3 bases are TGCGCCAGCAGCCAAGTCGGGGGAAATTCACCCCTCCACTTT. It encodes CASSQVGGNSPLHF.

V and J are TRBV7-2 and TRBJ1-4; D is unclear. Germline CDR1 reads SGHTA; CDR2 reads FQGNSA. CDR3 length: 14 residues. The V and J ends lost 5 bases and 8 bases respectively, with 15 bases between them. Here the CDR3 DNA reads TGTGCCAGCAGCGCGTCGGGGATGTTAGAAAAACTGTTTTTT. Its protein product is CASSASGMLEKLFF.

The genes are TRBV6-1 and TRBJ2-1, with D unclear. V was pared by 7 bases and J by 6 bases, with 16 bases between. This CDR3 contains 14 residues. CDR1 and CDR2 (germline): MNHNS, SASEGT. The CDR3 loop reads CASTDSLMVNEQFF. In nucleotides, the CDR3 is TGTGCCAGCACAGATTCCTTGATGGTCAATGAGCAGTTCTTC.

The gene calls are TRBV28 and TRBJ1-2; D gene uncertain. The CDR3 has 15 residues. Deletions cut 5 bases from V and 4 bases from J, with 17 bases between. Germline values: CDR1 MDHEN, CDR2 SYDVKM. The CDR3 region has the DNA TGTGCCAGCAGTCCCCGGACCATAACGTTCTATGGCTACACCTTC. It is translated as CASSPRTITFYGYTF.

V usage is TRBV7-8 and J usage is TRBJ2-7, with a possible D match to TRBD1 (6 bases). The V end lost 7 bases, the J end lost 4 bases, and 11 bases lay between the germline ends. The germline V gene encodes CDR1 SGHVS and CDR2 FQNEAQ. The CDR3 loop spans 12 amino acids. CDR3 coding DNA: TGTGCCAGCACCAGGGGCAGTTACGAGCAGTACTTC. Amino acids: CASTRGSYEQYF.

The DNA for the CDR3 is TGTGCCAGCTCACAACAGGGAAGCAATCAGCCCCAGCATTTT. Translated, it gives CASSQQGSNQPQHF. The genes are TRBV18 and TRBJ1-5, with D perhaps matching TRBD1 (6 bases). Trimming shortened V by 4 bases and J by 1 base, and 8 bases separated the two germline ends. Per the germline V gene, CDR1 is KGHSH and CDR2 is LQKENI. There are 14 residues in the CDR3.

In its sample, this clone was seen many times. The J gene is TRBJ1-5, the V gene TRBV27; D unresolved. This CDR3 comprises 15 residues. CDR1 and CDR2 (germline): MNHEY, SMNVEV (reference sequence). V dropped 4 bases and J dropped 0 bases, with 10 bases sitting between them. CDR3: CASSSTHDSNQPQHF. CDR3 coding DNA: TGTGCCAGCAGTTCAACCCACGATAGCAATCAGCCCCAGCATTTT.

This clone was seen a handful of times. Given a much more abundant clone one base away, this may be a read error. The chain has TRBV4-1 and TRBJ2-5; D unresolved. The J call may be incorrect, as the DNA end agrees better with TRBJ2-7. The CDR3 spans 11 residues. Looked up from germline, CDR1 is MGHRA and CDR2 is YSYEKL. Here the CDR3 reads CASSDFYEQYF. The CDR3 nucleotides read TGCGCCAGCAGCGACTTCTACGAGCAGTACTTC.

This clone came up a few times. The chain employs TRBV28 and TRBJ2-1, with 8 positions matching TRBD1. V trimming: 6 bases; J trimming: 3 bases; junction bases outside the gene matches: 7. This CDR3 comprises 15 residues. The germline gives CDR1 MDHEN, CDR2 SYDVKM. The CDR3: CASSPGQGLYNEQFF. The CDR3 DNA sequence: TGTGCCAGCAGCCCCGGACAGGGACTCTACAATGAGCAGTTCTTC. Drawing the rest from reference TRBV28 and TRBJ2-1, the complete variable domain is DVKVTQSSRYLVKRTGEKVFLECVQDMDHENMFWYRQDPGLGLRLIYFSYDVKMKEKGDIPEGYSVSREKKERFSLILESASTNQTSMYLCASSPGQGLYNEQFFGPGTRLTVL.

For the CDR3, the DNA is TGTGCCAGCAGCACCGGGACAGGGCGCGAAAAACTGTTTTTT. It encodes CASSTGTGREKLFF. V and J are TRBV11-2 and TRBJ1-4; 9 nucleotides line up with TRBD1. This CDR3 has 14 residues. CDR1 SGHAT and CDR2 FQNNGV come from the germline V gene. After removal of 5 bases from V and 8 bases from J, the junction contained 6 bases not matched to a gene.

This rearrangement joins TRBV11-2 to TRBJ1-3, with unresolved D. The CDR3 has 15 residues. CDR1 and CDR2 (germline): SGHAT, FQNNGV. Between the trimmed V and J ends, which lost 1 base and 0 bases, there was a span of 7 bases. CDR3 nucleotide sequence: TGTGCCAGCAGCTTAGGGCAGGCCTCTGGAAACACCATATATTTT. Protein sequence: CASSLGQASGNTIYF.

V gene TRBV6-1 combines with J gene TRBJ2-7; TRBD1 might be the D (6 bases). Trimming stripped 10 bases from V and 5 bases from J, with 21 bases between. The CDR3 runs to 14 residues. Germline V CDR1 and CDR2: MNHNS, SASEGT. This CDR3 reads CATGDCGQWNEQYF. In DNA form, the CDR3 reads TGTGCCACCGGCGACTGTGGACAGTGGAACGAGCAGTACTTC.

The chain joins TRBV10-1 to TRBJ2-3, with D perhaps TRBD2 (5 bases). This CDR3 region has 13 residues. Germline CDR1 and CDR2: WNHNN and SYGVQD (reference sequence). V was cut by 8 bases and J by 0 bases, with 9 bases left in between. CDR3 sequence reads: CASAGPSTDTQYF. In nucleotides, the CDR3 is TGCGCCAGCGCGGGCCCTAGCACAGATACGCAGTATTTT.

The chain uses TRBV5-1 and TRBJ2-3; D possibly corresponds to TRBD2 (5 bases). Germline values: CDR1 SGHRS, CDR2 YFSETQ. This CDR3 contains 15 residues. V lost 7 bases and J lost 0, with 15 bases in between. CDR3 amino acids: CASQRSGMSTDTQYF. CDR3 DNA sequence: TGCGCCAGCCAAAGATCCGGGATGAGCACAGATACGCAGTATTTT.

The chain combines TRBV15 with TRBJ2-4, with 8 bases aligning to TRBD2. Germline CDR1 reads LNHNV; CDR2 reads YYDKDF (reference sequence). This CDR3 contains 14 residues. V gave up 1 base and J gave up 7 bases; unmatched junction bases: 3. Here the CDR3 DNA reads TGTGCCACCAGCAGAGCGGGAGGGGGTAACATTCAGTACTTC. Protein sequence: CATSRAGGGNIQYF.

The chain couples TRBV19 to TRBJ2-4, with D perhaps being TRBD1 or TRBD2 (5 bases each). V lost 5 bases to trimming and J lost 7 bases, with 21 bases between them. The length of the CDR3 is 16 residues. Per the germline V gene, CDR1 is LNHDA and CDR2 is SQIVND (reference sequence). The CDR3 loop is CASSGTDPIMWNIQYF. The DNA for the CDR3 is TGTGCCAGTAGTGGGACGGATCCAATTATGTGGAACATTCAGTACTTC.

The chain links TRBV18 to TRBJ1-2; TRBD1 aligns across 7 bases. The CDR3 covers 15 residues. Germline V lookup: CDR1 KGHSH, CDR2 LQKENI. J was trimmed by 4 bases and V by 3 bases; bases with no gene match: 8. The CDR3 sequence is CASSPGQSPSYGYTF. The CDR3 DNA is TGTGCCAGCTCACCGGGACAGAGCCCGTCCTATGGCTACACCTTC.

The chain carries TRBV6-1 and TRBJ2-1; D ambiguous. The germline V and J ends were trimmed by 4 bases and 7 bases, with 5 bases remaining between them. This CDR3 contains 11 residues. The germline CDR1 and CDR2 sequences are MNHNS and SASEGT. Here the CDR3 DNA reads TGTGCCAGCAGTGCCGGGAATGAGCAGTTCTTC. Translating it yields CASSAGNEQFF.

Only one count was recorded for this clone. This chain connects TRBV5-3 to TRBJ2-3; perhaps TRBD1 as D (6 bases). TRBV5-3 is treated as an ORF (open reading frame) with a function not yet certain. The CDR3 covers 15 residues. V was trimmed by 0 bases and J by 0 bases, leaving 8 bases between them. CDR3 residues: CARSLGGHSTDTQYF. The CDR3 DNA reads as TGTGCCAGAAGCTTGGGGGGACACAGCACAGATACGCAGTATTTT.

Concerning this clone: Other DNA sequences in the sample encode the same CDR3. The chain has TRBV7-9 and TRBJ1-2; no definite D call. CDR3 size: 13 residues. V was clipped by 1 base and J by 2 bases, with 5 bases between them. Germline V CDR1 and CDR2: SEHNR, FQNEAQ (reference sequence). The CDR3 loop is CASSLGENYGYTF. Here the CDR3 DNA reads TGTGCCAGCAGCTTAGGCGAGAACTATGGCTACACCTTC.